Each of the 6 T cell receptor beta chains below was sequenced from the same sample in a study of blood T cell repertoires in COVID-19. Only in-frame clones appear in the TCRdb table, and some are missing; sequencing was by immunoSEQ multiplex PCR. The sample includes around 190,000 clones, 84% of them seen just once. The sequenced material came from PBMCs or T cells enriched from blood (not recorded which). The receptors come from a woman aged 25 to 39 who had been exposed to COVID-19.

V gene TRBV19 combines with J gene TRBJ1-1; tentatively, D is TRBD1 (5 bases). Germline V gene sequence: CDR1 LNHDA, CDR2 SQIVND (reference sequence). V lost 5 bases to trimming and J lost 9 bases, with 13 bases between them. CDR3 length equals 12 residues. The CDR3 protein is CASSLGDLKAFF. CDR3 in DNA: TGTGCCAGTAGTCTGGGGGACTTAAAAGCTTTCTTT.

CDR3 nucleotides: TGTGCCAGCCTAAAGGACAGCTATGGCTACACCTTC. Protein: CASLKDSYGYTF. V and J are TRBV10-3 and TRBJ1-2; D might be TRBD1 (6 bases). The V end was cut by 10 bases, the J end by 4 bases, with 13 bases between. The germline V gene has CDR1 ENHRY and CDR2 SYGVKD. This CDR3 is 12 amino acids long.

V is TRBV3-1 (or the pseudogene TRBV3-2) and J is TRBJ2-6; possible D gene TRBD1, 6 bases. V shed 5 bases and J shed 0 bases, with 11 bases lying between them. CDR1 LGHDT and CDR2 YNNKEL come from the germline V gene (reference sequence). This CDR3 region has 16 residues. In DNA form, the CDR3 reads TGTGCCAGCAGCGACACAGGGTTCTCTGGGGCCAACGTCCTGACTTTC. It translates to CASSDTGFSGANVLTF.

The J gene is TRBJ1-1, the V gene TRBV19; a weak D match, TRBD1 (6 bases). The V and J ends lost 5 bases and 2 bases respectively, with 18 bases between them. This CDR3 has 16 amino acids. Germline values: CDR1 LNHDA, CDR2 SQIVND (reference sequence). The CDR3 DNA is TGTGCCAGTAGTCCCTCTCTTGACAGGAGCAACACTGAAGCTTTCTTT. Translating gives CASSPSLDRSNTEAFF.

DNA for the CDR3: TGTGCCTGGAGAGGAGGGAGAGCTAACTATGGCTACACCTTC. Its protein is CAWRGGRANYGYTF. The chain carries TRBV30 and TRBJ1-2; D unresolved. The CDR3 contains 14 residues. V shed 3 bases and J shed 0 bases, with 11 bases lying between them. Germline V gene sequence: CDR1 GTSNPN, CDR2 SVGIG (reference sequence).

This sequence joins TRBV9 and TRBJ1-1; tentative D call: TRBD1 (6 bases). Germline V gene data show CDR1 as SGDLS and CDR2 as YYNGEE. The CDR3 sequence is 15 residues long. Trimming took 6 bases from V and 0 from J, leaving 15 bases between them. In nucleotides, the CDR3 is TGTGCCAGCACCAGGGGTATCGGGCTGAACACTGAAGCTTTCTTT. It translates to CASTRGIGLNTEAFF.